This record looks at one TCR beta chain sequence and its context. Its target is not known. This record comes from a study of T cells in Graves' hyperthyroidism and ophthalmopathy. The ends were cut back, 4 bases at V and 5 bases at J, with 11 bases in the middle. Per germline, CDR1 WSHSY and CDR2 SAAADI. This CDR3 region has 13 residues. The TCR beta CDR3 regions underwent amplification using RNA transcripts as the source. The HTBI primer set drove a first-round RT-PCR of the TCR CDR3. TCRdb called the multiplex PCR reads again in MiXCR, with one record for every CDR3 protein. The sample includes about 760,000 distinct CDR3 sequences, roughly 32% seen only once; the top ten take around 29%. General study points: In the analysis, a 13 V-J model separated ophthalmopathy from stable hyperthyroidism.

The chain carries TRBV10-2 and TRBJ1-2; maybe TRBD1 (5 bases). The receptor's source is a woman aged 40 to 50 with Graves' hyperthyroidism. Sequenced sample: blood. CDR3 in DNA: TGCGCCAGCAGTGGGGGCCAAGCGTATGGCTACACCTTC. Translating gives CASSGGQAYGYTF.